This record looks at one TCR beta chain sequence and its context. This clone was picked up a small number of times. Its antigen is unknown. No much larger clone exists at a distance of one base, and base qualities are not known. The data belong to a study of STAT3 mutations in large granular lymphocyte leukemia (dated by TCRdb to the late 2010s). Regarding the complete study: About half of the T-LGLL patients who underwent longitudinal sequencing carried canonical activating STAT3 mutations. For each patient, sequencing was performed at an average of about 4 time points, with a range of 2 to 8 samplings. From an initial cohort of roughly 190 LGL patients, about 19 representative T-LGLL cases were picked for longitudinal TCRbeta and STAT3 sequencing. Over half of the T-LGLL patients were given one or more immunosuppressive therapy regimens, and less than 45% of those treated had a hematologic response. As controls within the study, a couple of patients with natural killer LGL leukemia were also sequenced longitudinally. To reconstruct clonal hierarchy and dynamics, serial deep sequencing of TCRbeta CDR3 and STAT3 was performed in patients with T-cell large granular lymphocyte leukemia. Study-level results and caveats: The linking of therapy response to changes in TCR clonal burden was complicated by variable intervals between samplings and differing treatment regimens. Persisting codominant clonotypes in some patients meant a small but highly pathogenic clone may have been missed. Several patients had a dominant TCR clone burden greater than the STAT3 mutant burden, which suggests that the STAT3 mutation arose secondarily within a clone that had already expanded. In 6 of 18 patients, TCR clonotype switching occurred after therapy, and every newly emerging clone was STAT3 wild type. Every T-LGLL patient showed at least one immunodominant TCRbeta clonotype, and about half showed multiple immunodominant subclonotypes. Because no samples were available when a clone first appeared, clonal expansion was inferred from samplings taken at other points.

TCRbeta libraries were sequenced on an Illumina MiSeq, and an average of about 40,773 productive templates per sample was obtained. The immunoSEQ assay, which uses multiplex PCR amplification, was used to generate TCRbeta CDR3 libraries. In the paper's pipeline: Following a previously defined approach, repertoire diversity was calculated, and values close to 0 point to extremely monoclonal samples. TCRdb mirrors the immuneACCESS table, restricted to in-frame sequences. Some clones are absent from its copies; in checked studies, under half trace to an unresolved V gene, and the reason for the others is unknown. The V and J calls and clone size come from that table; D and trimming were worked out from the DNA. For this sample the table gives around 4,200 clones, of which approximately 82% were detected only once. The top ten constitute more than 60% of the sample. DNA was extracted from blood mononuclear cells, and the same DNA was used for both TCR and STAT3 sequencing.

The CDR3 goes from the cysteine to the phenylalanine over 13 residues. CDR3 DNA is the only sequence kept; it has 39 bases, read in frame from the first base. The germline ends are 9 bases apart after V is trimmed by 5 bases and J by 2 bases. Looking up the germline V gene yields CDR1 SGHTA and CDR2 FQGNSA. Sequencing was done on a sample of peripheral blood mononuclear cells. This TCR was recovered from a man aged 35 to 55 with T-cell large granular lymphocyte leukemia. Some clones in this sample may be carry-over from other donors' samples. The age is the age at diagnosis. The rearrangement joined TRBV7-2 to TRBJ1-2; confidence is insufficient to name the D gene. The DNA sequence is TGTGCCAGCAGCCTAACAGAGAACTATGGCTACACCTTC. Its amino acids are CASSLTENYGYTF.